The sequence of this T cell receptor beta chain was determined in a study of cytomegalovirus exposure and HLA in healthy donors. Overall study findings and caveats: Whilst most TCR sequences proved rare, a subset of public TCRs occurred across many donors.

It was with 60 Vbeta and 13 Jbeta primers that the PCR ran. The data were produced by immunoSEQ multiplex PCR, yet TCRdb's version contains in-frame clones alone and is incomplete. The profile shows about 190,000 clones, about 83% of them singletons. Concerning this clone: As yet, its antigen is unknown.

The V end was cut by 2 bases, the J end by 7 bases, with 12 bases between. The CDR3 has 13 residues. CDR1 and CDR2 from the germline V gene are MNHEY and SMNVEV (reference sequence). This rearrangement joins TRBV27 to TRBJ2-7; no clear D. The sequenced material came from PBMCs. This receptor was identified in a woman between 25 and 40 years old in good health and CMV-seropositive. CDR3: CASSLVRLAEQYF. The DNA for the CDR3 is TGTGCCAGCAGTTTAGTACGACTCGCAGAGCAGTACTTC.